The entry below gives a single TCR beta chain sequence along with its context. The sample comes from a study of post-analysis software for immune sequencing data. The TCR beta cDNA libraries carried unique molecular identifiers. TCRdb re-called the PCR reads with MiXCR, one entry per CDR3 protein. The table shows about 540,000 distinct CDR3 sequences, with 34% occurring only once. The sequenced sample was blood. The sequence was collected from a girl under 18 with multiple sclerosis.

The CDR3 protein is CASSLVRGGCTEAFF. In nucleotides, the CDR3 is TGTGCCAGCAGCTTAGTCCGGGGCGGCTGCACTGAAGCTTTCTTT. The chain links TRBV7-9 to TRBJ1-1; weak D call: TRBD1 (5 bases). Trimming removed 1 base at V and 4 bases at J, with 13 bases between. The CDR3 has 15 residues. Germline V CDR1 and CDR2: SEHNR, FQNEAQ (reference sequence).